This TCR beta chain is drawn from a study of T-cell memory formation after mild COVID-19. Study in general: Clustering of TCRs was largely donor specific. Study results and limitations: Within pre-infection memory, some responding clones were found, suggesting cross-reactive memory joined. The second-wave clones peaking on day 37 were not confirmed as SARS-CoV-2-specific.

The germline V and J ends were trimmed by 2 bases and 1 base, with 9 bases remaining between them. Germline assignment: CDR1 SQVTM and CDR2 ANQGSEA. The CDR3 length is 13 residues. From 5'RACE with constant-segment primers came TCR alpha and TCR beta cDNA libraries that carried sample barcodes and UMIs. TCRdb itself ran the 5' RACE reads through MiXCR, one entry per CDR3 protein. This table has 300,000 to 400,000 distinct CDR3 sequences, roughly an eighth appearing once. Concerning this clonotype: Its antigen is as yet unknown.

V gene TRBV29-1 combines with J gene TRBJ2-7; D gene uncertain. Sequenced: PBMCs or a T cell subset sorted from them (not recorded which). The receptor was derived from a man aged 18 to 35 who had mild COVID-19 (a few samples of this study predate the infection). Cell type and time point are not known. CDR3 in DNA: TGCAGCGTTGAAACAGTTTTATCCTACGAGCAGTACTTC. Its protein is CSVETVLSYEQYF.